A single sample is the source of the 10 T cell receptor beta chains below, sequenced in a study of CD8 T cells in Susac syndrome. RNA was extracted with the RNeasy kit, and a quantity of roughly 0.45 to 1 ug was reverse transcribed using random hexamers. Using its own MiXCR run on the immunoSEQ multiplex PCR reads, TCRdb lists one record per CDR3 protein. The table includes hundreds of thousands of distinct CDR3 sequences, just under 95% detected once. Sequences were obtained from CD4+ T cells from PBMCs. The receptor set was obtained from a human donor with multiple sclerosis.

The rearrangement joins TRBV20-1 to TRBJ2-5; weak D call: TRBD1 (6 bases). The V gene lost 5 bases and the J gene lost 5 bases, with 21 bases spanning the gap. Germline V gene lookup returns CDR1 DFQATT and CDR2 SNEGSKA (reference sequence). CDR3 length: 15 amino acids. The CDR3 nucleotides are TGCAGTGCTGAAATCCGGGACACAGGTCGCGAGACCCAGTACTTC. Translation gives CSAEIRDTGRETQYF.

The gene calls are TRBV20-1 and TRBJ2-5; 7 nucleotides agree with TRBD2. V shed 4 bases and J 0 bases; nucleotides not matched to a gene: 5. The CDR3 is 14 residues long. CDR1 and CDR2 from the germline V gene are DFQATT and SNEGSKA (reference sequence). The CDR3 sequence is CSATSGEYQETQYF. Written as DNA, the CDR3 is TGCAGTGCTACCAGCGGGGAGTACCAAGAGACCCAGTACTTC.

The chain employs TRBV29-1 and TRBJ2-7, with TRBD1 matching 8 bases. The CDR3 runs 19 residues. The germline V gene encodes CDR1 SQVTM and CDR2 ANQGSEA. J gave up 2 bases and V 6 bases, and 24 bases lay outside the gene matches. Here the CDR3 reads CSVPTVLPLTGGSAYEQYV. In DNA form, the CDR3 reads TGCAGCGTCCCCACAGTTCTCCCCCTCACAGGGGGGTCAGCCTACGAGCAGTACGTC.

This chain joins TRBV12-5 and TRBJ1-2, with D possibly being TRBD1 (5 bases). The CDR3 spans 13 residues. Deletions cut 5 bases from V and 8 bases from J, with 15 bases between. Germline assignment: CDR1 LGHNT and CDR2 FRNRAP. CDR3 in amino acids: CASGLRTQGGYTF. In DNA, the CDR3 is TGTGCTAGTGGTCTCCGGACTCAGGGAGGCTACACCTTC. Full variable domain (outside the CDR3, taken from reference TRBV12-5 and TRBJ1-2): DARVTQTPRHKVTEMGQEVTMRCQPILGHNTVFWYRQTMMQGLELLAYFRNRAPLDDSGMPKDRFSAEMPDATLATLKIQPSEPRDSAVYFCASGLRTQGGYTFGSGTRLTVV.

Comments on this clonotype: Here the CDR3 omits its conserved ending phenylalanine or tryptophan, so a read error is the likely source. The DNA is omitted, as the CDR3 cannot be located on it reliably, and the CDR3 follows TCRdb's listing. The chain combines TRBV20-1 with TRBJ1-2. The germline V gene has CDR1 DFQATT and CDR2 SNEGSKA (reference sequence). The CDR3 length equals 13 residues, ends included. The CDR3: CSALGEPGRLILL.

CDR3 nucleotides: TGCGCCAGCAGCTTGGTGGCTAGCGGGGGGCCAGATACGCAGTATTTT. Translated: CASSLVASGGPDTQYF. The V gene is TRBV5-1, the J gene TRBJ2-3; 11 nucleotides agree with TRBD2. Per the germline V gene, CDR1 is SGHRS and CDR2 is YFSETQ. This CDR3 has 16 amino acids. V shed 0 bases and J 4 bases; nucleotides not matched to a gene: 4.

V and J are TRBV20-1 and TRBJ2-1; D unclear. The germline CDR1 and CDR2 sequences are DFQATT and SNEGSKA (reference sequence). This CDR3 contains 15 residues. The V end lost 5 bases, the J end lost 4 bases, and 18 bases lay between the germline ends. CDR3: CSALALRALYNEQFF. As DNA, the CDR3 is TGCAGTGCTCTGGCACTACGGGCCCTATACAATGAGCAGTTCTTC.

This CDR3 reads CASLWGDQETQYF. The DNA of the CDR3 is TGTGCCAGCCTTTGGGGGGACCAAGAGACCCAGTACTTC. The chain employs TRBV12-3 or TRBV12-4 and TRBJ2-5, with D possibly matching TRBD2 (6 bases). The CDR3 sequence is 13 residues long. The V end lost 8 bases, the J end lost 0 bases, and 10 bases lay between the germline ends.

The chain is built from TRBV7-8 and TRBJ2-3; D not resolved. The CDR3 is 15 residues long. The V gene lost 0 bases and the J gene lost 4 bases, with 11 bases spanning the gap. Germline V gene lookup returns CDR1 SGHVS and CDR2 FQNEAQ. The CDR3 here is CASSLASGDPDTQYF. The CDR3 DNA follows: TGTGCCAGCAGCTTAGCATCCGGCGATCCAGATACGCAGTATTTT.

Comments on this clonotype: The final CDR3 position lacks the conserved phenylalanine or tryptophan, pointing to a likely read error. V gene TRBV6-6 combines with J gene TRBJ2-5, with TRBD2 identical over 7 bases. V dropped 8 bases and J dropped 5; count of bases not matched to a gene: 14. Germline values: CDR1 MNHNY, CDR2 SVGAGI (reference sequence). The CDR3 length is 15 residues. DNA of the CDR3: TGTGCCAGCGGTAGCCCAGCCGGGGAGGGGGAGACCCAGTACCTC. Amino acids: CASGSPAGEGETQYL.